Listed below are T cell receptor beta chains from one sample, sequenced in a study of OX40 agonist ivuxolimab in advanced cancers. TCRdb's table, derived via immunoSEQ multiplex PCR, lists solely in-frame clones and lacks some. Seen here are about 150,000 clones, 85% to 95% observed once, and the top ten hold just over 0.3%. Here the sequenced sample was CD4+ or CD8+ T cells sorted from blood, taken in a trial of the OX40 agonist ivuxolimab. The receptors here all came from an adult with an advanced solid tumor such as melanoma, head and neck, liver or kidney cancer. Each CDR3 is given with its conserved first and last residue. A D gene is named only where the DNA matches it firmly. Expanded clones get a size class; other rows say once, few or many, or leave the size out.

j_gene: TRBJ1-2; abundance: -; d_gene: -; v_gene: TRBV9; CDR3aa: CASSLEGGLSYGYTF; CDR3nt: TGTGCCAGCAGCCTCGAAGGGGGACTGAGTTATGGCTACACCTTC
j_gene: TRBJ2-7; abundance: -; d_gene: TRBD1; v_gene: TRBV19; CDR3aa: CATATGDSSYEQYF; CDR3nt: TGTGCCACCGCGACAGGGGATAGCTCCTACGAGCAGTACTTC
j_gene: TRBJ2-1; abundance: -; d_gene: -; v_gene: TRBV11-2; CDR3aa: CASSLDLYRGEQFF; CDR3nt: TGTGCCAGCAGCTTAGACCTTTATCGGGGTGAGCAGTTCTTC
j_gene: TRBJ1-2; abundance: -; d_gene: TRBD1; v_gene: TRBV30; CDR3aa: CAWSVGGTGGANYGYTF; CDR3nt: TGTGCCTGGAGCGTTGGAGGGACAGGGGGCGCCAACTATGGCTACACCTTC
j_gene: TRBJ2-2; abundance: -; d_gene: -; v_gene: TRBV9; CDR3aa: CASSVRGSGGELFF; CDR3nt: TGTGCCAGCAGCGTAAGGGGGTCCGGCGGGGAGCTGTTTTTT
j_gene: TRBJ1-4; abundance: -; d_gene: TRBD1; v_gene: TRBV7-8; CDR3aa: CASSFPGQGGEKLFF; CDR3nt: TGTGCCAGCAGCTTCCCGGGACAGGGTGGTGAAAAACTGTTTTTT
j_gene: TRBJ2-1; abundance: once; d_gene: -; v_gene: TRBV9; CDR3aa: CASSVSYPYNEQFF; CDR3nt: TGTGCCAGCAGCGTAAGCTACCCCTACAATGAGCAGTTCTTC
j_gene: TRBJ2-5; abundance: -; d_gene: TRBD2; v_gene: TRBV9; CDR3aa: CASSAFGLAGGGAQETQYF; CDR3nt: TGTGCCAGCAGCGCCTTCGGACTAGCGGGAGGTGGGGCCCAAGAGACCCAGTACTTC
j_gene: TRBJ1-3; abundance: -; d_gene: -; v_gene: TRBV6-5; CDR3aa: CASGPRFPIYF; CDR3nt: TGTGCCAGCGGTCCAAGGTTCCCCATATATTTT
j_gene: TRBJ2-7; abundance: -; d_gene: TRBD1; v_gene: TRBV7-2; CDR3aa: CASSLGQGPLSEQYF; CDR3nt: TGTGCCAGCAGCTTAGGACAGGGTCCCCTCTCCGAGCAGTACTTC
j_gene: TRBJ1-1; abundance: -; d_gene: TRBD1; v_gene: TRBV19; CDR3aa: CASSILGGQGADTEAFF; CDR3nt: TGTGCCAGTAGTATATTAGGAGGGCAGGGGGCTGACACTGAAGCTTTCTTT
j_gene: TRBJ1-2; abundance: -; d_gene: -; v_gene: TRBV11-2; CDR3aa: CASSPAGNYGYTF; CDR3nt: TGTGCCAGCAGCCCAGCGGGAAACTATGGCTACACCTTC
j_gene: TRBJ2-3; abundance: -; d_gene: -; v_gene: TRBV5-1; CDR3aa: CASSSGATLTDTQYF; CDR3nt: TGCGCCAGCAGCTCCGGAGCGACTCTCACAGATACGCAGTATTTT
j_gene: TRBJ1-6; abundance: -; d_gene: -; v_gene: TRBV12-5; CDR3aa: CASGSQYGTSATYNSPLHF; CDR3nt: TGTGCTAGTGGAAGCCAGTACGGGACTTCTGCCACGTATAATTCACCCCTCCACTTT
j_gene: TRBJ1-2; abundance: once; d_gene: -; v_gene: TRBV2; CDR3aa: CASRGGYGYTF; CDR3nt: TGTGCCAGCAGGGGTGGCTATGGCTACACCTTC
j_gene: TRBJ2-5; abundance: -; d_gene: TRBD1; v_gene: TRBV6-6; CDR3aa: CASSPPGTGKETQYF; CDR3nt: TGTGCCAGCAGTCCTCCGGGGACAGGGAAAGAGACCCAGTACTTC
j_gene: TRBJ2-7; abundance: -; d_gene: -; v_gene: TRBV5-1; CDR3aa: CASSLGGRARGSARHEQYF; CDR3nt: TGCGCCAGCAGCTTGGGAGGTCGCGCCAGGGGCTCTGCCCGTCACGAGCAGTACTTC
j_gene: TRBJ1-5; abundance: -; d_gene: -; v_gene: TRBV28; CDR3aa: CASGVNNQPQHF; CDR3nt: TGTGCCAGCGGGGTTAACAATCAGCCCCAGCATTTT
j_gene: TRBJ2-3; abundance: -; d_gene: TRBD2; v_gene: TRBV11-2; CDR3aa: CASSSTSGRGTDTQYF; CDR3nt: TGTGCCAGCAGCTCAACTAGCGGGAGGGGCACAGATACGCAGTATTTT
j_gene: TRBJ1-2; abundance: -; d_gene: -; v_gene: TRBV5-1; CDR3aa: CASSLLGGGEDYGYTF; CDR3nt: TGCGCCAGCAGCCTCCTGGGCGGAGGGGAGGACTATGGCTACACCTTC
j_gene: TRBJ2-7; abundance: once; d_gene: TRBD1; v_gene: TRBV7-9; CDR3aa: CASSLGTGGLEQYF; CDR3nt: TGTGCCAGCAGCCTAGGGACAGGGGGCCTCGAGCAGTACTTC
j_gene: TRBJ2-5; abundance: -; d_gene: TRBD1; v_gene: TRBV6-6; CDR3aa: CASSRGTGVETQYF; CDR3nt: TGTGCCAGCAGTCGCGGGACAGGGGTGGAGACCCAGTACTTC
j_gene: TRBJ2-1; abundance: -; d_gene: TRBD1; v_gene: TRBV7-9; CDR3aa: CASSSTGKYEQFF; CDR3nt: TGTGCCAGCAGCTCGACAGGGAAATATGAGCAGTTCTTC
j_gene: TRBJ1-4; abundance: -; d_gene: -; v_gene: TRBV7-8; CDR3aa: CASSLTPQEQNEKLFF; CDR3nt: TGTGCCAGCAGCTTAACCCCACAGGAACAGAATGAAAAACTGTTTTTT
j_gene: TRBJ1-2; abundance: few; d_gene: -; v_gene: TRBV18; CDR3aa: CASSPGQNYGYTF; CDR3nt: TGTGCCAGCTCCCCTGGACAGAACTATGGCTACACCTTC
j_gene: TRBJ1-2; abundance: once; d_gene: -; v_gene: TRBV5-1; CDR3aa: CASSLAGYGYTF; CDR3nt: TGCGCCAGCAGCTTGGCCGGCTATGGCTACACCTTC
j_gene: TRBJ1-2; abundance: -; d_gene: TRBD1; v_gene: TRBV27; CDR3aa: CASSTRQGTNYGYTF; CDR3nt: TGTGCCAGCAGTACGCGACAGGGAACTAACTATGGCTACACCTTC
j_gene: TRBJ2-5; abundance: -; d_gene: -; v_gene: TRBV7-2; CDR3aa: CASSLPRAETQYF; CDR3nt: TGTGCCAGCAGCTTACCCAGGGCAGAGACCCAGTACTTC
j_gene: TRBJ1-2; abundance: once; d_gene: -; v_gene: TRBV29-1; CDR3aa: CSVLNRGARGYTF; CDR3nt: TGCAGCGTTCTAAATCGGGGGGCGCGGGGCTACACCTTC
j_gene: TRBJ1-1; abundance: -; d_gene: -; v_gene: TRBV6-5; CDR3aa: CASIQDVPNTEAFF; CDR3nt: TGTGCCAGCATCCAGGACGTCCCGAACACTGAAGCTTTCTTT
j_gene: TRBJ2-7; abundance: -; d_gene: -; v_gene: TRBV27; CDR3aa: CASNQAPPPGSYEQYF; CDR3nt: TGTGCCAGCAACCAGGCCCCCCCGCCGGGTTCCTACGAGCAGTACTTC
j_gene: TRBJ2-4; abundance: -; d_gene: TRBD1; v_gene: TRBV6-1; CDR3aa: CASSEGGQRVAKNIQYF; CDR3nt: TGTGCCAGCAGTGAAGGGGGACAGCGAGTAGCCAAAAACATTCAGTACTTC
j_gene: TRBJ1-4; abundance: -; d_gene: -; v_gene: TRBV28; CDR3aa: CASSLWSPSGPGAHEKLFF; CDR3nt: TGTGCCAGCAGTTTATGGTCCCCCAGCGGACCAGGGGCACATGAAAAACTGTTTTTT